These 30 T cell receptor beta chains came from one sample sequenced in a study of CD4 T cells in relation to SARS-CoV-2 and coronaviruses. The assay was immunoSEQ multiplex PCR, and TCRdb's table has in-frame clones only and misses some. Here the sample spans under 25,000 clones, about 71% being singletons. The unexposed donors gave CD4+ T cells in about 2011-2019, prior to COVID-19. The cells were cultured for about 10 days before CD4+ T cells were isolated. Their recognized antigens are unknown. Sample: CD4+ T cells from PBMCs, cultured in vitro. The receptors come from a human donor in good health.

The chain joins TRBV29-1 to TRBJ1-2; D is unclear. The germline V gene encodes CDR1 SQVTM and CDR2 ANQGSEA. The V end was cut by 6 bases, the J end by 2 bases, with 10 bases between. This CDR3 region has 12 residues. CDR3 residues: CSVDTLNYGYTF. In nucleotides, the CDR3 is TGCAGCGTCGACACTTTAAACTATGGCTACACCTTC.

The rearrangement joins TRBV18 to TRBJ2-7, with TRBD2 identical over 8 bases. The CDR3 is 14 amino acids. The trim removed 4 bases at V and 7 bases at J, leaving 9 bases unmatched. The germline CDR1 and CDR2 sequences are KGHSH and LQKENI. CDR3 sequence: CASSLSGSTGEQYF. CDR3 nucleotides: TGTGCCAGCTCACTGAGCGGGAGTACCGGAGAGCAGTACTTC.

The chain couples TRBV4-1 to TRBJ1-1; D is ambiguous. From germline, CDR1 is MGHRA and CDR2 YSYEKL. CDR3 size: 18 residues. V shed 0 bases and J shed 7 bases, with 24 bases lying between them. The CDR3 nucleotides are TGCGCCAGCAGCCAAGACGTCGGGCCAATGGCGAGCCTGAATGAAGCTTTCTTT. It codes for CASSQDVGPMASLNEAFF.

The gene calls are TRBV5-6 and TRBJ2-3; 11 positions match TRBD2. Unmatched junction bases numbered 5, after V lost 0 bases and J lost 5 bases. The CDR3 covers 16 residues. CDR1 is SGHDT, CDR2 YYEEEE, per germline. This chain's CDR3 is CASSLVGTSGLDTQYF. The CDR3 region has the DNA TGTGCCAGCAGCTTGGTCGGGACTAGCGGACTAGATACGCAGTATTTT.

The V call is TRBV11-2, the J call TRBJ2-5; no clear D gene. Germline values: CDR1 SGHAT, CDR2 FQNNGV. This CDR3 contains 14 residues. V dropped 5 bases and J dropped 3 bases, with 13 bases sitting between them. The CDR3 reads CASSQRVAEETQYF. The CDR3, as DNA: TGTGCCAGCAGCCAGCGCGTTGCGGAAGAGACCCAGTACTTC. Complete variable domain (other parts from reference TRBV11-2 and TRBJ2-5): EAGVAQSPRYKIIEKRQSVAFWCNPISGHATLYWYQQILGQGPKLLIQFQNNGVVDDSQLPKDRFSAERLKGVDSTLKIQPAKLEDSAVYLCASSQRVAEETQYFGPGTRLLVL.

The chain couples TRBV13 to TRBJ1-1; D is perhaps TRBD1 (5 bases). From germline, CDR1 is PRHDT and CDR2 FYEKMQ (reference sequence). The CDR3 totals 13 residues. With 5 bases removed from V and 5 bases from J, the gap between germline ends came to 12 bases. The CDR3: CASSQGVGTEAFF. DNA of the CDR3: TGTGCCAGCAGCCAAGGGGTCGGGACTGAAGCTTTCTTT.

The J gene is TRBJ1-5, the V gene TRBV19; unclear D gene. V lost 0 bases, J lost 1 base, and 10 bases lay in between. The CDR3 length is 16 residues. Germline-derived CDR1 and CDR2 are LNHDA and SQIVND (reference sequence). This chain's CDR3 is CASSIDPVGSNQPQHF. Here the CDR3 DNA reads TGTGCCAGTAGTATAGACCCTGTGGGGAGCAATCAGCCCCAGCATTTT.

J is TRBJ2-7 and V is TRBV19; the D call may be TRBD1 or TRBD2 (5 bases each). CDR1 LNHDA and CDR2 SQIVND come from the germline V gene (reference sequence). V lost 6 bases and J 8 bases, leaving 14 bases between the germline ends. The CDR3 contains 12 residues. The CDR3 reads CASRGESTQQYF. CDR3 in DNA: TGTGCCAGTAGGGGGGAGTCTACGCAGCAGTACTTC.

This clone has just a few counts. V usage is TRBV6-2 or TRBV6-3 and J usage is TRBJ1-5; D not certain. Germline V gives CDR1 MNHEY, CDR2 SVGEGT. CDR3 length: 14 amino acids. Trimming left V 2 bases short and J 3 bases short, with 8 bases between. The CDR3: CASSYGGANQPQHF. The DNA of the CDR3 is TGTGCCAGCAGTTACGGAGGAGCCAATCAGCCCCAGCATTTT.

The CDR3 is CASSPPGGITYEQYF. The CDR3 DNA reads as TGTGCCAGCAGCCCCCCGGGGGGGATTACCTACGAGCAGTACTTC. The V call is TRBV11-2, the J call TRBJ2-7; 8 bases line up with TRBD2. The V gene's germline CDR1 is SGHAT and CDR2 FQNNGV. The CDR3 runs to 15 residues. V trimming: 5 bases; J trimming: 2 bases; junction bases outside the gene matches: 8.

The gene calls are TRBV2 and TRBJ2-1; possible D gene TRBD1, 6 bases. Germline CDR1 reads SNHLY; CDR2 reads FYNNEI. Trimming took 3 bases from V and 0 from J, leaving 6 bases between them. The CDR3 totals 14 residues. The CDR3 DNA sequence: TGTGCCAGCAGTGACAGGGGCTCCTACAATGAGCAGTTCTTC. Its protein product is CASSDRGSYNEQFF.

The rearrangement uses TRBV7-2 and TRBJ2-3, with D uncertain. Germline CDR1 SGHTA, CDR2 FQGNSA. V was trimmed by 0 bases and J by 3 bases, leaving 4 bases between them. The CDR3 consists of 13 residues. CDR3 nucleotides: TGTGCCAGCAGCTTAGCTACAACAGATACGCAGTATTTT. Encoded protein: CASSLATTDTQYF.

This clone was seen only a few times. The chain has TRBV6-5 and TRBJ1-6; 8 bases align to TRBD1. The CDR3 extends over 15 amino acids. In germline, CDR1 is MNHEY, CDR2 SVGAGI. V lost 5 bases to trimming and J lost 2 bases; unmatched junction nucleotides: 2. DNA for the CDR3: TGTGCCAGCAGTCAGGGGGCAACCTATAATTCACCCCTCCACTTT. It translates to CASSQGATYNSPLHF.

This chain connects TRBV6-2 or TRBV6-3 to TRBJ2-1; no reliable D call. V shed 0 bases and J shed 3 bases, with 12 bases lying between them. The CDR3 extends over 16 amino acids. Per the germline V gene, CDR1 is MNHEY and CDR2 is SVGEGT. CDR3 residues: CASSYSGWTNYNEQFF. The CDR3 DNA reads TGTGCCAGCAGTTACTCGGGGTGGACCAACTACAATGAGCAGTTCTTC.

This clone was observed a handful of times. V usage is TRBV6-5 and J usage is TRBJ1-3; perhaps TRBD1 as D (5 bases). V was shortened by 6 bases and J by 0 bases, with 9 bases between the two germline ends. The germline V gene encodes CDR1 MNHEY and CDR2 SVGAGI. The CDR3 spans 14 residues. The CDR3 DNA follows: TGTGCCAGCAGAAGACAGAGCTCTGGAAACACCATATATTTT. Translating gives CASRRQSSGNTIYF.

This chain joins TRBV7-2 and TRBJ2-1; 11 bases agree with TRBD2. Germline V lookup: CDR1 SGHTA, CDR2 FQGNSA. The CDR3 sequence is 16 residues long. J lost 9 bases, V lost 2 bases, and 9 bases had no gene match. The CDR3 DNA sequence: TGTGCCAGCAGCTTAATAGGGACTAGCGGCACGAGTGAGCAGTTCTTC. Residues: CASSLIGTSGTSEQFF.

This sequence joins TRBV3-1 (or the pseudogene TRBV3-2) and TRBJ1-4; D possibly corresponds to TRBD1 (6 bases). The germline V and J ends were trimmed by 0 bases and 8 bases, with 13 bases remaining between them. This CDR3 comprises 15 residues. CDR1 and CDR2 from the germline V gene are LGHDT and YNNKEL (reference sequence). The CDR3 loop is CASSQDMRGDEKLFF. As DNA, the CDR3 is TGTGCCAGCAGCCAAGATATGAGGGGGGACGAAAAACTGTTTTTT.

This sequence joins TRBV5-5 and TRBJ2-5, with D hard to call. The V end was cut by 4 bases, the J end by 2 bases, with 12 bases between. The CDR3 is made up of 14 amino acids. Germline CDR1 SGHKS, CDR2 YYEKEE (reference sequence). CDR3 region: CASSPLDIQETQYF. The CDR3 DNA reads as TGTGCCAGCAGCCCTTTAGACATACAAGAGACCCAGTACTTC.

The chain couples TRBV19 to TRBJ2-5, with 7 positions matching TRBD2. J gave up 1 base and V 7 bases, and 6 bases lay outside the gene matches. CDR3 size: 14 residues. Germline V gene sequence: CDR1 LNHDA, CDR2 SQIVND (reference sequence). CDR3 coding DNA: TGTGCCAGTACAGCTGGGGGGGGCCAAGAGACCCAGTACTTC. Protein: CASTAGGGQETQYF.

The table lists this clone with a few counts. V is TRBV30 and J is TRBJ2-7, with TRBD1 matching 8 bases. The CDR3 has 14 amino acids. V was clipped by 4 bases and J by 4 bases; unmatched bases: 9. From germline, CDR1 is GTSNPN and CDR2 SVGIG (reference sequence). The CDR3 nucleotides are TGTGCCTGGAACTTAGACAGGGGCAATTACGAGCAGTACTTC. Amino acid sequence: CAWNLDRGNYEQYF.

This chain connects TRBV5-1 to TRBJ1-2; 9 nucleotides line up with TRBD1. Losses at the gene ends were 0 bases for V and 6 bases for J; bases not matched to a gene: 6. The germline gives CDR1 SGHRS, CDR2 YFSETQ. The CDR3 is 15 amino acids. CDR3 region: CASSLATGGPDGYTF. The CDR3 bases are TGCGCCAGCAGCTTGGCTACAGGGGGCCCTGATGGCTACACCTTC. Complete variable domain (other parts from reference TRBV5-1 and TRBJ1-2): KAGVTQTPRYLIKTRGQQVTLSCSPISGHRSVSWYQQTPGQGLQFLFEYFSETQRNKGNFPGRFSGRQFSNSRSEMNVSTLELGDSALYLCASSLATGGPDGYTFGSGTRLTVV.

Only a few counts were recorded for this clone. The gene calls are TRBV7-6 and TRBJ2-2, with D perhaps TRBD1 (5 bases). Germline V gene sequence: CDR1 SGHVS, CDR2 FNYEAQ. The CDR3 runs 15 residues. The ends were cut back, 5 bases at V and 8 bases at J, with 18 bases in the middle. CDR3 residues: CASSQYKGISGELFF. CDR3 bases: TGTGCCAGCAGCCAATACAAGGGGATTTCAGGGGAGCTGTTTTTT.

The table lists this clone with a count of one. CDR3 in DNA: TGTGCCACCTCGAGAGAGACCACAGATACGCAGTATTTT. The encoded protein is CATSRETTDTQYF. The V gene is TRBV18, the J gene TRBJ2-3; no clear D gene. With 10 bases removed from V and 2 bases from J, the gap between germline ends came to 13 bases. The CDR3 length is 13 residues. Per the germline V gene, CDR1 is KGHSH and CDR2 is LQKENI.

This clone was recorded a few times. CDR3 in DNA: TGTGCCATCAGCGGGGGTAGGGGCGGAACATACGAGCAGTACTTC. Amino acids: CAISGGRGGTYEQYF. This chain joins TRBV10-3 and TRBJ2-7; D might be TRBD2 (6 bases). V was shortened by 6 bases and J by 4 bases, with 19 bases between the two germline ends. Germline V gene data show CDR1 as ENHRY and CDR2 as SYGVKD. The CDR3 loop spans 15 amino acids.

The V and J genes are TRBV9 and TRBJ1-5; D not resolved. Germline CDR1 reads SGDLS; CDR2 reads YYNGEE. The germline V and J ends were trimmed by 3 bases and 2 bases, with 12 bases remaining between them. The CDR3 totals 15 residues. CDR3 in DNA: TGTGCCAGCAGCGATGGAGTTTCTGGCAATCAGCCCCAGCATTTT. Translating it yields CASSDGVSGNQPQHF.

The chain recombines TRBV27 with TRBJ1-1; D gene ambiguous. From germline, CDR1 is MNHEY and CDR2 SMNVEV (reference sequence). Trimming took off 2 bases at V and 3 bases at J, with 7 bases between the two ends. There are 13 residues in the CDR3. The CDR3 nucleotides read TGTGCCAGCAGTTTAGAGTCGCACACTGAAGCTTTCTTT. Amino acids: CASSLESHTEAFF.

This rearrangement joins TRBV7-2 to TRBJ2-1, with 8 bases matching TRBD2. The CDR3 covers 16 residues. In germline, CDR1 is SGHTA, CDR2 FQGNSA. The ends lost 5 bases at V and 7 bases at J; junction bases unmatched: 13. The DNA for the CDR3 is TGTGCCAGCAGCACCCTCAGCGGGAGAGGAAATAATGAGCAGTTCTTC. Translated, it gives CASSTLSGRGNNEQFF.

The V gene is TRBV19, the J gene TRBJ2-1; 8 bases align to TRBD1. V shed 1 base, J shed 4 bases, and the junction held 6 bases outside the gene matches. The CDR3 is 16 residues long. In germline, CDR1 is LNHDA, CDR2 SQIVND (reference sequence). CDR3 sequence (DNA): TGTGCCAGTAGTATAGCAACAGGGGGAACGTACAATGAGCAGTTCTTC. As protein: CASSIATGGTYNEQFF.

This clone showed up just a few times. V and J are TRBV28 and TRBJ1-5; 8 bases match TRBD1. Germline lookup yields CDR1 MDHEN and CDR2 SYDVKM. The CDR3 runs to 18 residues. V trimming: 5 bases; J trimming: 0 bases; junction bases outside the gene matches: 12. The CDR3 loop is CASSPIQGARVSNQPQHF. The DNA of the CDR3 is TGTGCCAGCAGTCCTATTCAGGGGGCACGAGTTAGCAATCAGCCCCAGCATTTT.

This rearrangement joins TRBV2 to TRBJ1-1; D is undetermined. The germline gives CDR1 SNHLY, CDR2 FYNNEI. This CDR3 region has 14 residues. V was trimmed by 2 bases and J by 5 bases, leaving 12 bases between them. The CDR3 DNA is TGTGCCAGCAGTGAAAACGGGAAGGAGACTGAAGCTTTCTTT. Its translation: CASSENGKETEAFF.